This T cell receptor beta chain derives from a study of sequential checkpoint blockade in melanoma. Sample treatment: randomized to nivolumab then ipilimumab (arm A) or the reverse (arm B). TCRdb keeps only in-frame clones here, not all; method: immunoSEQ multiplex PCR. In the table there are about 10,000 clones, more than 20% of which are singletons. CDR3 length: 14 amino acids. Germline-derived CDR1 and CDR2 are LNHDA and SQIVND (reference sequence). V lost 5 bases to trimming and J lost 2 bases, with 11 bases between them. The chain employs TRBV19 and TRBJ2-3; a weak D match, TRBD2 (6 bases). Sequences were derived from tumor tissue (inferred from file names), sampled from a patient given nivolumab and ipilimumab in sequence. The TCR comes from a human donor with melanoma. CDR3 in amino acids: CASSPGLLTDTQYF. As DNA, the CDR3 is TGTGCCAGTAGTCCGGGACTCCTCACAGATACGCAGTATTTT.